This TCR beta chain was profiled in a study of CD8+ T cells in alopecia areata (dated by TCRdb to 2016 to 2019). For context, the study as a whole: The treated patients took part in an open-label pilot trial in which moderate-to-severe alopecia areata was treated with oral tofacitinib at 5 to 10 mg twice daily. Tofacitinib was given for 6 to 18 months, followed by 6 months of follow-up off drug to assess delayed response and recurrence. In both human patients and the C3H/HeJ mouse model, the study applied high-throughput TCRbeta sequencing to look at T cell clonal expansion in alopecia areata. Scalp tissue and sorted CD4+ and CD8+ peripheral blood T cells from patchy and totalis/universalis alopecia areata patients and from healthy controls were covered by human TCRbeta sequencing. Biopsies were taken from tofacitinib-treated patients at baseline and at 4 and 24 weeks of treatment, and a later scalp biopsy was taken in several of the tofacitinib-treated patients. Clonality in the scalp was compared among normal scalp (n=4), patchy alopecia areata scalp (n=8), and alopecia totalis/universalis scalp (n=8). RNA was obtained with the PAXgene miRNA kit for fixed scalp, the miRNeasy kit for PBMCs, and the RNeasy kit for mouse skin. TCRbeta CDR3 regions were amplified by immunoSEQ multiplex PCR with 35 Vbeta forward and 13 Jbeta reverse primers.

Receptor libraries were prepared by the immunoSEQ multiplex PCR assay. RNA was extracted from all samples and reverse transcribed into cDNA, which served as template for TCR sequencing. First-strand cDNA was synthesized using SuperScript III with a 2:1 mix of oligo-dT and random hexamers. Amplification bias was assessed with a synthetic immune receptor repertoire, and residual bias was removed computationally. The authors' pipeline ran thus. Raw reads were preprocessed to remove errors, and CDR3 was defined according to IMGT conventions as the region from the conserved cysteine to phenylalanine. Clonality was calculated as 1 minus Shannon entropy normalized by log2 of the number of productive unique TCRs. Whether each scalp clone was CD4 or CD8 was inferred by checking scalp TCRbeta sequences against the CD4 and CD8 repertoires from sorted blood. TCRdb's version of the immuneACCESS table is confined to in-frame rearrangements and falls short of the full clone set. An unresolved V gene accounts for under half of the shortfall where checked; the remainder is of unknown origin. The V and J calls and clone size come from that table; D and trimming were worked out from the DNA. The sample has about 130,000 clones on record, almost 50% of them singletons. Roughly a sixth of the sample belongs to the ten largest clones.

In the case of this clone: This receptor's antigen is unknown. Per-nucleotide qualities are absent, and no much larger clonotype sits a single base away.

The full study reports these points: Lesional scalp, especially in alopecia totalis/universalis, showed higher clonality and more expanded CD8+ clones than normal scalp, suggesting antigenic drive. Unlike mouse skin, which is dominated by gammadelta T cells, normal human skin has resident alphabeta T cells that are also sequenced, and this complicates analysis of the scalp TCR repertoire. TCR sequences shared between patients were less clear than in mice, possibly partly because of HLA diversity in the patient population.

Per the publication, the time point label means: baseline before oral tofacitinib. From alopecia areata patients, peripheral blood was collected along with lesional scalp punch biopsies. PBMCs were isolated by density centrifugation and stained for CD3, CD4 and CD8, and CD4+ and CD8+ T cells were sorted on a FACSAria. At the junction V is shortened by 5 bases and J by 3 bases, with 7 bases in between. Per the germline V gene (reference sequence), DFQATT is the CDR1 and SNEGSKA is the CDR2. Taken from cysteine to phenylalanine, the CDR3 has 11 residues. The sequence is cut down to CDR3 DNA, 33 bases in frame from base 1.

The TCR comes from a human donor with alopecia areata. The receptor chain draws on TRBV20-1 and TRBJ1-1; a confident D gene designation cannot be given. The material was CD8+ T cells sorted from blood, obtained at week 0. The CDR3 region reads CSASPYTEAFF. The DNA sequence reads TGCAGTGCTTCCCCATACACTGAAGCTTTCTTT.